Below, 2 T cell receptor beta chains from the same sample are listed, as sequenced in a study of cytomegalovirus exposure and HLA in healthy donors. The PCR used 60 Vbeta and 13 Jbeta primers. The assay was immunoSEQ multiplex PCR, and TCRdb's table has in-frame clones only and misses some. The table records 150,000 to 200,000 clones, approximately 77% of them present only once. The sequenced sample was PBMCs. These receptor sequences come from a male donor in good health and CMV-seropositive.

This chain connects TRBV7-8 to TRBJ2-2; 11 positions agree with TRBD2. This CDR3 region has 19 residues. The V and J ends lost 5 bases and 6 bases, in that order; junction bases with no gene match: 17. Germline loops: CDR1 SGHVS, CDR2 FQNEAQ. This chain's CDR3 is CASSPYGPYSGGASGELFF. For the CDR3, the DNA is TGTGCCAGCAGCCCCTATGGCCCTTATAGCGGGGGGGCATCCGGGGAGCTGTTTTTT.

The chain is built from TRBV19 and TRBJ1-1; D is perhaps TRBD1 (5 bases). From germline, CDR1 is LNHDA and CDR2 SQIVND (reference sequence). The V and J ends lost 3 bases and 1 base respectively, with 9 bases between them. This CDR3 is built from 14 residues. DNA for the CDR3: TGTGCCAGTAGTATTGGGGGAGGGAACACTGAAGCTTTCTTT. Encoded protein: CASSIGGGNTEAFF.